A single sample gave rise to the 32 T cell receptor beta chains below, sequenced in a study of cytomegalovirus exposure and HLA in healthy donors. The PCR was carried out with 60 Vbeta primers and 13 Jbeta primers. The data were produced by immunoSEQ multiplex PCR, yet TCRdb's version contains in-frame clones alone and is incomplete. The table lists about 170,000 clones, about 80% of them singletons, with 2% to 2.5% in the top ten. The sample comprised PBMCs. Source of these receptors: a woman in her thirties in good health and CMV-seropositive.

The chain combines TRBV18 with TRBJ2-1, with 7 nucleotides matching TRBD1. Germline CDR1 KGHSH, CDR2 LQKENI. The V and J ends lost 1 base and 0 bases, in that order; junction bases with no gene match: 6. The CDR3 consists of 17 residues. CDR3 amino acids: CASSPRDRELSYNEQFF. In DNA, the CDR3 is TGTGCCAGCTCACCACGGGACAGAGAACTCTCCTACAATGAGCAGTTCTTC.

The J gene is TRBJ2-1, the V gene TRBV5-1; weak D call: TRBD2 (5 bases). This CDR3 is built from 13 residues. V was shortened by 0 bases and J by 9 bases, with 10 bases between the two germline ends. CDR1 SGHRS and CDR2 YFSETQ come from the germline V gene. The chain's CDR3 is CASSLELEAEQFF. DNA of the CDR3: TGCGCCAGCAGCTTGGAACTGGAGGCTGAGCAGTTCTTC.

The CDR3 bases are TGTGCCAGCAGCTTGGTCGACAGGGCGGCTTCACCCCTCCACTTT. Residues: CASSLVDRAASPLHF. This chain joins TRBV5-5 and TRBJ1-6; 7 bases are shared with TRBD1. This CDR3 has 15 residues. With V trimmed by 0 bases and J by 9 bases, 6 bases remained unmatched. Germline CDR1 reads SGHKS; CDR2 reads YYEKEE (reference sequence).

The genes are TRBV28 and TRBJ1-1; D ambiguous. The CDR3 extends over 13 amino acids. V lost 6 bases, J lost 5 bases, and 13 bases lay in between. CDR1 and CDR2 (germline): MDHEN, SYDVKM. CDR3 sequence: CASREAAGTEAFF. The CDR3 coding sequence is TGTGCCAGCAGGGAGGCGGCGGGAACTGAAGCTTTCTTT. The whole variable domain, filled in from reference TRBV28 and TRBJ1-1, reads DVKVTQSSRYLVKRTGEKVFLECVQDMDHENMFWYRQDPGLGLRLIYFSYDVKMKEKGDIPEGYSVSREKKERFSLILESASTNQTSMYLCASREAAGTEAFFGQGTRLTVV.

V usage is TRBV4-3 and J usage is TRBJ2-7; D possibly corresponds to TRBD2 (5 bases). Germline V gene lookup returns CDR1 LGHNA and CDR2 YSLEER. Deletions cut 1 base from V and 2 bases from J, with 12 bases between. The CDR3 has 15 amino acids. CDR3 protein: CASSQASNPTYEQYF. The DNA for the CDR3 is TGCGCCAGCAGCCAAGCTAGCAATCCTACCTACGAGCAGTACTTC.

V is TRBV30 and J is TRBJ1-1; 9 bases align to TRBD1. This CDR3 is 16 amino acids long. The germline V gene has CDR1 GTSNPN and CDR2 SVGIG (reference sequence). Unmatched junction bases numbered 13, after V lost 2 bases and J lost 6 bases. The CDR3 spells CAWSKGTGRAPAEAFF. CDR3 DNA: TGTGCCTGGAGTAAGGGGACAGGGCGCGCCCCTGCTGAAGCTTTCTTT.

In this sample, this clone turned up once. The V and J genes are TRBV6-6 and TRBJ1-3, with D unresolved. Germline V lookup: CDR1 MNHNY, CDR2 SVGAGI (reference sequence). The germline V and J ends were trimmed by 2 bases and 0 bases, with 8 bases remaining between them. This CDR3 has 15 residues. CDR3 sequence (DNA): TGTGCCAGCAGTTACACCGGGGTCTCTGGAAACACCATATATTTT. Encoded protein: CASSYTGVSGNTIYF.

In this sample, this clone turned up a few times. The CDR3 is CASSSYRTYGYTF. The CDR3 DNA follows: TGTGCCAGCAGCTCCTACAGGACCTATGGCTACACCTTC. This rearrangement joins TRBV7-6 to TRBJ1-2, with D perhaps TRBD1 (5 bases). The germline CDR1 and CDR2 sequences are SGHVS and FNYEAQ. The CDR3 consists of 13 residues. V dropped 4 bases and J dropped 4 bases, with 10 bases sitting between them.

This chain joins TRBV19 and TRBJ2-7, with D perhaps TRBD1 (6 bases). The length of the CDR3 is 14 residues. Trimming pared 4 bases from V and 3 bases from J, leaving 13 bases between. The germline CDR1 and CDR2 sequences are LNHDA and SQIVND (reference sequence). CDR3 in DNA: TGTGCCAGTAGTACCTACCAGGGGAACTACGAGCAGTACTTC. Protein: CASSTYQGNYEQYF.

The V gene is TRBV9, the J gene TRBJ1-2; 9 bases align to TRBD1. Germline values: CDR1 SGDLS, CDR2 YYNGEE. CDR3 length: 14 residues. V trimming: 0 bases; J trimming: 3 bases; junction bases outside the gene matches: 0. The CDR3 DNA sequence: TGTGCCAGCAGCGTAGGGACAGGGGACTATGGCTACACCTTC. As protein: CASSVGTGDYGYTF.

The gene calls are TRBV14 and TRBJ1-2, with D unclear. Trimming pared 0 bases from V and 4 bases from J, leaving 9 bases between. Germline assignment: CDR1 SGHDN and CDR2 FVKESK. The CDR3 loop spans 14 amino acids. CDR3 protein: CASSQDMASYGYTF. CDR3 nucleotides: TGTGCCAGCAGCCAAGATATGGCCTCCTATGGCTACACCTTC.

The rearrangement links TRBV29-1 to TRBJ2-1, with a weak D call TRBD2 (5 bases). Between the trimmed V and J ends, which lost 0 bases and 0 bases, there was a span of 12 bases. This CDR3 comprises 16 residues. From germline, CDR1 is SQVTM and CDR2 ANQGSEA. The CDR3 protein is CSVEDATTSSYNEQFF. The DNA of the CDR3 is TGCAGCGTTGAAGATGCAACTACTAGCTCCTACAATGAGCAGTTCTTC.

The V call is TRBV5-1, the J call TRBJ2-3, with 8 nucleotides matching TRBD1. This CDR3 contains 14 residues. CDR1 is SGHRS and CDR2 is YFSETQ in the germline V gene. V shed 4 bases, J shed 5 bases, and the junction held 6 bases outside the gene matches. CDR3 amino acids: CASSLGQGIDTQYF. The DNA of the CDR3 is TGCGCCAGCAGCCTAGGACAGGGAATAGATACGCAGTATTTT.

The chain combines TRBV9 with TRBJ2-7; 8 nucleotides agree with TRBD1. CDR1 and CDR2 (germline): SGDLS, YYNGEE. The V segment lost 4 bases and the J segment 3 bases; nucleotides outside the gene matches: 12. This CDR3 comprises 16 residues. The CDR3 coding sequence is TGTGCCAGCAGCCCAGGACAGGGACGGACCGTCTACGAGCAGTACTTC. This sequence encodes CASSPGQGRTVYEQYF.

V gene TRBV7-2 combines with J gene TRBJ2-2; possible D gene TRBD2, 5 bases. The CDR3 covers 13 residues. The germline V gene has CDR1 SGHTA and CDR2 FQGNSA. V lost 5 bases to trimming and J lost 6 bases, with 10 bases between them. The CDR3 DNA is TGTGCCAGCAGCCTTATTAGCGCCGGGGAGCTGTTTTTT. Translation: CASSLISAGELFF.

V and J are TRBV6-5 and TRBJ1-2, with D maybe TRBD1 (5 bases). This CDR3 spans 15 amino acids. The V gene's germline CDR1 is MNHEY and CDR2 SVGAGI. V lost 2 bases and J lost 7, with 17 bases in between. The CDR3 is CASSYVSAQRGGYTF. DNA of the CDR3: TGTGCCAGCAGTTACGTTTCTGCCCAAAGGGGTGGCTACACCTTC.

The gene calls are TRBV7-9 and TRBJ2-3; no definite D call. This CDR3 is built from 14 residues. Germline lookup yields CDR1 SEHNR and CDR2 FQNEAQ (reference sequence). The V gene lost 1 base and the J gene lost 3 bases, with 8 bases spanning the gap. CDR3 DNA sequence: TGTGCCAGCAGCTTAGTCCTCGGGACAGATACGCAGTATTTT. Encoded protein: CASSLVLGTDTQYF.

The genes are TRBV27 and TRBJ1-3; D might be TRBD1 (6 bases). Trimming left V 5 bases short and J 4 bases short, with 9 bases between. Germline loops: CDR1 MNHEY, CDR2 SMNVEV (reference sequence). CDR3 length: 13 amino acids. CDR3 protein: CASSIDRGNTIYF. CDR3 in DNA: TGTGCCAGCAGTATCGACAGGGGAAACACCATATATTTT.

CDR3 sequence (DNA): TGCGCCAGCAGCCAAGCACCGGGGGAAAACTATGGCTACACCTTC. Encoded protein: CASSQAPGENYGYTF. V and J are TRBV4-1 and TRBJ1-2, with a weak D call TRBD1 (5 bases). Germline values: CDR1 MGHRA, CDR2 YSYEKL. This CDR3 is built from 15 residues. Trimming took off 1 base at V and 2 bases at J, with 11 bases between the two ends.

J is TRBJ2-2 and V is TRBV10-3, with 10 bases aligning to TRBD2. J was trimmed by 3 bases and V by 5 bases; bases with no gene match: 6. The V gene's germline CDR1 is ENHRY and CDR2 SYGVKD. The CDR3 consists of 16 residues. DNA of the CDR3: TGTGCCATCAGTACCGAAGCGGGGGGGCACACCGGGGAGCTGTTTTTT. Translated, it gives CAISTEAGGHTGELFF.

The gene calls are TRBV5-1 and TRBJ2-2, with 13 bases aligning to TRBD2. Germline CDR1 and CDR2: SGHRS and YFSETQ. Trimming at V came to 2 bases and at J to 0 bases, leaving 1 base not matched to a gene. The CDR3 contains 17 residues. The CDR3 DNA reads TGCGCCAGCAGCTTTGGGACTAGCGGGGCGAACACCGGGGAGCTGTTTTTT. Translated, it gives CASSFGTSGANTGELFF.

The J gene is TRBJ2-1, the V gene TRBV7-2; 11 bases align to TRBD2. The length of the CDR3 is 16 residues. The junction had 8 bases not matched to a gene; V was cut back by 6 bases and J by 4 bases. CDR1 is SGHTA, CDR2 FQGNSA, per germline. DNA of the CDR3: TGTGCCAGCAGAACCGGGGGGACTAGCGGATACAATGAGCAGTTCTTC. It encodes CASRTGGTSGYNEQFF. Looking up the rest from reference TRBV7-2 and TRBJ2-1 gives the full variable domain: GAGVSQSPSNKVTEKGKDVELRCDPISGHTALYWYRQSLGQGLEFLIYFQGNSAPDKSGLPSDRFSAERTGGSVSTLTIQRTQQEDSAVYLCASRTGGTSGYNEQFFGPGTRLTVL.

Only a few counts were recorded for this clone. This sequence joins TRBV9 and TRBJ2-5; D is possibly TRBD1 (6 bases). TRBJ2-7 explains the end of the DNA better; the J call may be wrong. This CDR3 contains 14 residues. Germline loops: CDR1 SGDLS, CDR2 YYNGEE. CDR3 nucleotides: TGTGCCAGCAGCGGGGGACACCGATCCTACGAGCAGTACTTC. Residues: CASSGGHRSYEQYF.

This clone was recorded a few times. The chain is built from TRBV9 and TRBJ2-5; no firm D call. Trimming took 0 bases from V and 5 from J, leaving 8 bases between them. Germline CDR1 and CDR2: SGDLS and YYNGEE. The CDR3 consists of 13 residues. CDR3 sequence (DNA): TGTGCCAGCAGCGTAGGGTTCGAGGAGACCCAGTACTTC. Protein: CASSVGFEETQYF.

The rearrangement joins TRBV6-5 to TRBJ2-3; TRBD2 agrees at 9 bases. The CDR3 sequence is 14 residues long. Per the germline V gene, CDR1 is MNHEY and CDR2 is SVGAGI. The junction had 1 base not matched to a gene; V was cut back by 5 bases and J by 1 base. The CDR3 coding sequence is TGTGCCAGCAGTATAGCGGGGGGCACAGATACGCAGTATTTT. As protein: CASSIAGGTDTQYF.

The V gene is TRBV18, the J gene TRBJ1-5; D perhaps matches TRBD1 (5 bases). The length of the CDR3 is 15 residues. The V end lost 2 bases, the J end lost 0 bases, and 8 bases lay between the germline ends. The germline CDR1 and CDR2 sequences are KGHSH and LQKENI. In DNA form, the CDR3 reads TGTGCCAGCTCACCAGGGGGGGGTAGCAATCAGCCCCAGCATTTT. Translation gives CASSPGGGSNQPQHF.

This chain uses TRBV6-5 with TRBJ1-2; TRBD1 might be the D (6 bases). Germline CDR1 reads MNHEY; CDR2 reads SVGAGI. This CDR3 has 15 amino acids. The V and J ends lost 0 bases and 5 bases respectively, with 13 bases between them. The CDR3 sequence is CASSYSTNQGYGYTF. The CDR3 DNA reads as TGTGCCAGCAGTTACTCGACGAACCAGGGGTATGGCTACACCTTC.

The V gene is TRBV5-1, the J gene TRBJ2-7; no reliable D call. Trimming removed 0 bases at V and 5 bases at J, with 9 bases between. Germline V gene sequence: CDR1 SGHRS, CDR2 YFSETQ. The CDR3 covers 13 residues. This CDR3 reads CASSLGIYNEQYF. DNA of the CDR3: TGCGCCAGCAGCTTGGGAATTTACAACGAGCAGTACTTC.

This clone was seen a single time. The gene calls are TRBV7-9 and TRBJ2-2, with D maybe TRBD1 (5 bases). The CDR3 extends over 15 amino acids. In germline, CDR1 is SEHNR, CDR2 FQNEAQ (reference sequence). The V end was cut by 5 bases, the J end by 0 bases, with 10 bases between. The CDR3 DNA reads as TGTGCCAGCAGCCCTGAACAGGCGAACACCGGGGAGCTGTTTTTT. This sequence encodes CASSPEQANTGELFF.

The rearrangement uses TRBV6-5 and TRBJ2-5; TRBD1 is a possible D gene (6 bases). The V end was cut by 2 bases, the J end by 3 bases, with 13 bases between. Germline V gene data show CDR1 as MNHEY and CDR2 as SVGAGI. The CDR3 is 15 residues long. The CDR3, as DNA: TGTGCCAGCAGTTACACAGGGTTTACTGAAGAGACCCAGTACTTC. Translating it yields CASSYTGFTEETQYF.

The V and J genes are TRBV28 and TRBJ1-2; TRBD1 matches 7 bases. CDR1 is MDHEN and CDR2 is SYDVKM in the germline V gene. Germline trimming cut 1 base from V and 8 bases from J; bases unmatched to any gene: 10. The CDR3 is 15 amino acids. The CDR3 loop is CASSLSPGRGVGYTF. For the CDR3, the DNA is TGTGCCAGCAGTTTATCACCTGGCAGGGGGGTCGGCTACACCTTC.

This clone was detected once. The rearrangement uses TRBV7-9 and TRBJ1-3; possibly TRBD1 for D (6 bases). Germline values: CDR1 SEHNR, CDR2 FQNEAQ (reference sequence). The CDR3 is made up of 16 amino acids. Trimming removed 7 bases at V and 4 bases at J, with 20 bases between. CDR3 protein: CASTQAGAILGNTIYF. DNA for the CDR3: TGTGCCAGCACCCAGGCGGGGGCAATACTCGGAAACACCATATATTTT.